The 17 T cell receptor beta chains in this list originate from one sample, sequenced in a study of T-cell memory formation after mild COVID-19. TCRdb re-analysed the 5' RACE reads in MiXCR, keeping a single row per CDR3 protein. The data show approximately 300,000 distinct CDR3 sequences, 15% to 20% seen once. Sequenced sample: PBMCs or a T cell subset sorted from them (not recorded which). The receptors derive from a man between 18 and 35 years old who had mild COVID-19 (a few samples of this study predate the infection). Cell type and time point are not known.

This clonotype has at least ten counts. The rearrangement joins TRBV6-5 to TRBJ2-3; the D is unclear. V gave up 0 bases and J gave up 5 bases, with 3 bases separating them. Germline loops: CDR1 MNHEY, CDR2 SVGAGI. This CDR3 comprises 12 residues. CDR3 protein: CASSYSGDTQYF. The CDR3 coding sequence is TGTGCCAGCAGTTACTCGGGAGATACGCAGTATTTT.

CDR3 coding DNA: TGTGCCAGCAGCTCCTTGGACAGGAAAGGCGAGCAGTACTTC. Translation gives CASSSLDRKGEQYF. The chain couples TRBV7-2 to TRBJ2-7, with 7 nucleotides matching TRBD1. Trimming removed 4 bases from V and 6 bases from J; junction bases left unmatched: 9. This CDR3 has 14 residues. Germline lookup yields CDR1 SGHTA and CDR2 FQGNSA. Full variable domain (rest looked up from reference TRBV7-2 and TRBJ2-7): GAGVSQSPSNKVTEKGKDVELRCDPISGHTALYWYRQSLGQGLEFLIYFQGNSAPDKSGLPSDRFSAERTGGSVSTLTIQRTQQEDSAVYLCASSSLDRKGEQYFGPGTRLTVT.

This CDR3 reads CATTGKPSTDTQYF. The CDR3, as DNA: TGTGCCACCACGGGCAAGCCTAGCACAGATACGCAGTATTTT. This rearrangement joins TRBV24-1 to TRBJ2-3; D call uncertain. Germline-derived CDR1 and CDR2 are KGHDR and SFDVKD. Deletions cut 8 bases from V and 0 bases from J, with 11 bases between. The CDR3 sequence is 14 residues long.

The chain employs TRBV25-1 and TRBJ1-1, with D possibly matching TRBD1 (5 bases). The CDR3 consists of 15 residues. Looked up from germline, CDR1 is MGHDK and CDR2 is SYGVNS. V dropped 7 bases and J dropped 4 bases, with 19 bases sitting between them. The CDR3 region has the DNA TGTGCCAGCACCGAATGGGGGGGGTTGGGCACTGAAGCTTTCTTT. Amino acids: CASTEWGGLGTEAFF. Filled out from reference TRBV25-1 and TRBJ1-1, the complete variable domain reads EADIYQTPRYLVIGTGKKITLECSQTMGHDKMYWYQQDPGMELHLIHYSYGVNSTEKGDLSSESTVSRIRTEHFPLTLESARPSHTSQYLCASTEWGGLGTEAFFGQGTRLTVV.

The CDR3 nucleotides are TGCGCCAGCAGCCGCGACAGGTTCAGTCTCGAGCAGTACGTC. Its translation is CASSRDRFSLEQYV. V usage is TRBV5-1 and J usage is TRBJ2-7; D might be TRBD1 (6 bases). The CDR3 length is 14 residues. Trimming took off 4 bases at V and 6 bases at J, with 17 bases between the two ends. Germline lookup yields CDR1 SGHRS and CDR2 YFSETQ.

In this sample, this clonotype turned up a few times. V and J are TRBV19 and TRBJ2-3; D call uncertain. Trimming removed 3 bases from V and 2 bases from J, with 6 bases in between. In germline, CDR1 is LNHDA, CDR2 SQIVND (reference sequence). CDR3 length: 13 amino acids. This chain's CDR3 is CASSILITDTQYF. CDR3 DNA sequence: TGTGCCAGTAGTATTTTGATCACAGATACGCAGTATTTT. Combining the CDR3 with reference TRBV19 and TRBJ2-3 gives the whole variable domain DGGITQSPKYLFRKEGQNVTLSCEQNLNHDAMYWYRQDPGQGLRLIYYSQIVNDFQKGDIAEGYSVSREKKESFPLTVTSAQKNPTAFYLCASSILITDTQYFGPGTRLTVL.

The chain carries TRBV5-6 and TRBJ1-1; 8 bases are shared with TRBD1. V was pared by 4 bases and J by 2 bases, with 7 bases of the junction left unmatched. CDR3 size: 15 residues. Germline V gives CDR1 SGHDT, CDR2 YYEEEE. CDR3 region: CASSADRGFNTEAFF. CDR3 in DNA: TGTGCCAGCAGCGCCGACAGGGGATTCAACACTGAAGCTTTCTTT. The full variable domain, with the rest looked up from reference TRBV5-6 and TRBJ1-1, is DAGVTQSPTHLIKTRGQQVTLRCSPKSGHDTVSWYQQALGQGPQFIFQYYEEEERQRGNFPDRFSGHQFPNYSSELNVNALLLGDSALYLCASSADRGFNTEAFFGQGTRLTVV.

This clonotype was recorded a few times. CDR3 loop: CASSQDMSGANVLTF. The CDR3 bases are TGTGCCAGCAGCCAAGATATGTCTGGGGCCAACGTCCTGACTTTC. The rearrangement uses TRBV3-1 and TRBJ2-6; D uncertain. Per germline, CDR1 LGHDT and CDR2 YNNKEL (reference sequence). V was pared by 0 bases and J by 1 base, with 4 bases between. CDR3 length: 15 residues. Looking up the rest from reference TRBV3-1 and TRBJ2-6 gives the full variable domain: DTAVSQTPKYLVTQMGNDKSIKCEQNLGHDTMYWYKQDSKKFLKIMFSYNNKELIINETVPNRFSPKSPDKAHLNLHINSLELGDSAVYFCASSQDMSGANVLTFGAGSRLTVL.

The chain combines TRBV5-1 with TRBJ1-2; D might be TRBD1 (5 bases). The CDR3 extends over 15 amino acids. The germline gives CDR1 SGHRS, CDR2 YFSETQ. The V end was cut by 0 bases, the J end by 0 bases, with 9 bases between. CDR3 sequence: CASSLGQMANYGYTF. CDR3 bases: TGCGCCAGCAGCTTGGGACAGATGGCTAACTATGGCTACACCTTC.

The chain recombines TRBV6-2 or TRBV6-3 with TRBJ1-5; D remains ambiguous. Per the germline V gene, CDR1 is MNHEY and CDR2 is SVGEGT. This CDR3 is 14 amino acids long. V was cut by 5 bases and J by 6 bases, with 14 bases left in between. CDR3 coding DNA: TGTGCCAGCAGTATGACCGGGCGGGGTCAGCCCCAGCATTTT. The encoded protein is CASSMTGRGQPQHF.

This clonotype was observed a few times. The J gene is TRBJ2-2, the V gene TRBV7-8; D is possibly TRBD1 or TRBD2 (5 bases each). V dropped 5 bases and J dropped 10 bases, with 17 bases sitting between them. There are 14 residues in the CDR3. Germline lookup yields CDR1 SGHVS and CDR2 FQNEAQ. CDR3 sequence: CASSPEGIGVELFF. The CDR3 DNA is TGTGCCAGCAGCCCAGAGGGGATCGGGGTGGAGCTGTTTTTT. Using reference TRBV7-8 and TRBJ2-2 for the parts outside the CDR3, the full variable domain is GAGVSQSPRYKVAKRGQDVALRCDPISGHVSLFWYQQALGQGPEFLTYFQNEAQLDKSGLPSDRFFAERPEGSVSTLKIQRTQQEDSAVYLCASSPEGIGVELFFGEGSRLTVL.

The chain uses TRBV7-2 and TRBJ2-1; D possibly corresponds to TRBD2 (5 bases). V gave up 1 base and J gave up 0 bases, with 10 bases separating them. This CDR3 has 16 residues. Germline V gene lookup returns CDR1 SGHTA and CDR2 FQGNSA. This chain's CDR3 is CASSLGTPSSYNEQFF. The CDR3 nucleotides read TGTGCCAGCAGCTTAGGGACTCCCAGCTCCTACAATGAGCAGTTCTTC. The full variable domain, rest sourced from reference TRBV7-2 and TRBJ2-1, is GAGVSQSPSNKVTEKGKDVELRCDPISGHTALYWYRQSLGQGLEFLIYFQGNSAPDKSGLPSDRFSAERTGGSVSTLTIQRTQQEDSAVYLCASSLGTPSSYNEQFFGPGTRLTVL.

This clonotype was recorded many times. The rearrangement uses TRBV7-9 and TRBJ2-1; possible D gene TRBD2, 7 bases. The germline gives CDR1 SEHNR, CDR2 FQNEAQ (reference sequence). Trimming shortened V by 0 bases and J by 5 bases, and 11 bases separated the two germline ends. The CDR3 contains 15 residues. CDR3 bases: TGTGCCAGCAGCTTAGCTCGGGGGGCCGACAATGAGCAGTTCTTC. This translates into CASSLARGADNEQFF.

This clonotype has ten or more counts. The rearrangement joins TRBV12-3 or TRBV12-4 to TRBJ1-6; 7 positions match TRBD1. Germline trimming cut 8 bases from V and 10 bases from J; bases unmatched to any gene: 11. This CDR3 spans 14 amino acids. The CDR3 DNA reads TGTGCCAGCCAATTCACAGGGGTGCGATCACCCCTCCACTTT. Its translation is CASQFTGVRSPLHF.

V gene TRBV9 combines with J gene TRBJ2-7, with 8 bases identical to TRBD1. Germline V CDR1 and CDR2: SGDLS, YYNGEE. With 0 bases clipped from V and 5 bases from J, the junction kept 7 bases outside the gene matches. CDR3 length: 15 amino acids. CDR3 amino acids: CASSVAPDRVDEQYF. CDR3 nucleotide sequence: TGTGCCAGCAGCGTAGCCCCGGACAGGGTCGACGAGCAGTACTTC.

This clonotype was seen a few times. The chain combines TRBV9 with TRBJ2-1, with TRBD2 matching over 10 bases. Unmatched junction bases numbered 14, after V lost 4 bases and J lost 4 bases. Germline V gene sequence: CDR1 SGDLS, CDR2 YYNGEE. CDR3 size: 18 residues. In DNA, the CDR3 is TGTGCCAGCAGCTCCCGGTGGTTGCTAGCGGGGGAATACAATGAGCAGTTCTTC. Translated, it gives CASSSRWLLAGEYNEQFF.

This clonotype showed up many times. The chain recombines TRBV4-1 with TRBJ2-7, with TRBD2 as a possible D gene (5 bases). V shed 0 bases and J shed 3 bases, with 12 bases lying between them. The CDR3 consists of 15 residues. Germline V gene lookup returns CDR1 MGHRA and CDR2 YSYEKL. As DNA, the CDR3 is TGCGCCAGCAGCCAAGAGATTGGAGGAGACTACGAGCAGTACGTC. This encodes CASSQEIGGDYEQYV.